Here is one TCR beta chain with its context. The data stem from a study of early T cells in non-severe SARS-CoV-2 infection. Germline trimming cut 4 bases from V and 10 bases from J; bases unmatched to any gene: 14. The CDR3 length is 17 residues. CDR1 is SGHRS and CDR2 is YFSETQ in the germline V gene. TCRdb re-analysed the 5' RACE reads in MiXCR, keeping a single row per CDR3 protein. This table has about 64,000 distinct CDR3 sequences, approximately 8.8% appearing once. The specimen was whole blood, collected at baseline. This chain links TRBV5-1 with TRBJ2-1; 13 bases are shared with TRBD2. This TCR was recovered from an adult who was a healthcare worker with PCR-confirmed SARS-CoV-2 infection or an uninfected control (not recorded which). The CDR3 loop reads CASSQVSIGTSGIEQFF. In DNA form, the CDR3 reads TGCGCCAGCAGCCAGGTTTCTATTGGGACTAGCGGGATCGAGCAGTTCTTC.